The entry that follows covers one T cell receptor (beta chain) sequence. It lacks a known antigen. Base qualities are not recorded, but no much larger clone differs from it by a single base. This entry is derived from a study of cytomegalovirus exposure and HLA in healthy donors (dated by TCRdb to between 2016 and 2019). At the level of the whole study: According to an earlier analysis of 450 to 650 of the donors, 150 million to 200 million T cells yielded approximately 120 million unique TCR beta sequences and about 300 Gb of sequence data. An early release that covered about 600 HLA-typed donors contained approximately 300 gigabases of sequencing data and tens of millions of unique TCR sequences. Of the roughly 400 genotyped donors, over 80% were placed in the genetic ancestry cluster associated with self-reported Caucasian donors. The aim of the study was to test whether cataloging public T cell receptors could identify signatures of past pathogen exposure. Using immunosequencing, the study profiled T cell repertoires from 666 subjects and related those repertoires to cytomegalovirus serostatus. Along with the approximately 650-subject first cohort, a separate validation cohort of 120 different subjects was used. To predict cytomegalovirus infection status, the study combined high-throughput TCR immunosequencing, statistical association of individual TCRs with disease status, and machine learning. To study patterns of TCR occurrence, a later analysis re-analyzed previously published TCR beta repertoires from more than 550 donors and added high-resolution HLA genotyping. In the later analysis, no new phenotypic data were used to find candidate immune exposures; instead, reliance was placed on TCR beta sequences and their occurrence across donors. An earlier analysis of approximately 630 of the donors applied high-throughput TCR beta sequencing to assess whether each TCR beta V gene segment acted as functional or pseudogenic. Alongside the repertoire data, information on donor age, sex, ethnicity and CMV serostatus was compiled. A later genetic analysis took genome-wide SNP genotypes for about three fifths of the 666 donors and used that subset as a discovery cohort. Every discovery cohort repertoire had been produced on one sequencing platform. HLA typing covered class I and class II loci at four-digit resolution. Typing coverage varied by locus: roughly 620-640 donors for A, B, C, DRB1 and DQB1; approximately 500 for DQA1; nearly 610 for DPA1; 400 to 480 for DPB1. Four to six DR-DQ haplotypes were handled as single units for association and clustering because linkage in the cohort was strong. Among 398 genotyped donors of the cohort, an average of about 240,000 unique TCR beta nucleotide sequences were sequenced per donor, about a sixth of them non-productive. Broad study findings and their caveats: Because counts were too low, roughly 18 rarely observed V segments, including chromosome 9 orphons, were left out of the earlier analysis of approximately 580 of the donors. In a later genetic analysis, fewer N-insertions in productive TCRs were reported among donors in an Asian-associated ancestry cluster than the roughly 710-donor mean. Compared with equally common non-associated chains, HLA-associated TCR beta chains in a later analysis were more clonally expanded and had lower generation probabilities. Cytomegalovirus status was reported to be diagnosed by the classifier with high specificity and sensitivity in both the original and validation cohorts. A cluster of highly shared sequence variants was judged likely to represent a technical artifact of the sequencing pipeline. In a later analysis, several top co-occurrence clusters were reported to appear linked to parvovirus B19, influenza, CMV and Epstein-Barr virus. According to a later analysis, most CMV-associated TCR beta chains appeared to be HLA-restricted, and the HLA associations seemed to be driven largely by CMV exposure. A few of the identified cytomegalovirus-associated TCR beta chains were confirmed in vitro to be specific for cytomegalovirus antigens. When HLA alleles, especially DR and DQ, strongly co-occurred, TCR associations were difficult to assign to individual alleles. Because HLA typing was unavailable for some donors at each locus, only the typed subset was used in association tests. A later genetic analysis associated a missense DCLRE1C variant with V-gene and J-gene trimming of TCR beta chains, and an independent cohort replicated the association. In this cohort, only TCR beta chains were sequenced, and detectable features were limited by the absence of alpha or paired-chain data. Some IMGT-functional V segments, including TRBV6-2 and TRBV6-3, could not be distinguished by the 87-base-pair reads and were therefore excluded. Broadly in line with IMGT annotations, most TCR beta V segments showed up in productive rearrangements about 87% or about 30% of the time in an earlier analysis of several hundred of the donors. The presence/absence analyses assumed that sequencing depth was roughly uniform across donors, and that assumption may not be true. CMV serostatus was the only immune exposure information available for the cohort. In a later analysis, over 15,000 TCR beta sequences were associated with specific HLA alleles at a false discovery rate of 0.05. Most TCR sequences were observed very rarely across donors, whereas some public TCRs were present in many individuals. Linkage disequilibrium might explain the correlated functional status among segregating V segments, but an unknown experimental factor could not be ruled out. A further reported finding was that TCR beta sequences accurately predicted the HLA-A and HLA-B alleles for most subjects in the first cohort. In a later analysis, the rate of TCR association differed among HLA loci, with DRB1 alleles having the most associated TCRs and HLA-C alleles having the fewest. According to the authors, the approach could potentially be generalized to other disease states and immunological phenotypes. The study listed 164 TCR beta chains as associated with cytomegalovirus.

The cohort consisted of 600 or so healthy bone marrow donors. At the time of sampling, all cohort members were nominally healthy, though unrecorded immune exposures were likely present. The donor tested CMV seronegative and was one of the 352 seronegative cohort members. Every donor gave a peripheral blood sample, and the peripheral blood mononuclear cells from that sample were used for TCR beta sequencing. The Qiagen DNeasy Blood Extraction Kit was used to extract genomic DNA from the blood cell samples. The library was made by the immunoSEQ multiplex PCR assay. A mixture of 60 forward primers for TCR Vbeta segments and 13 reverse primers for TCR Jbeta segments was used in the multiplex PCR. A multiplex PCR assay on genomic DNA amplified the CDR3 region of rearranged TCR beta genes. Amplified TCR beta libraries were sequenced as 87-base-pair reads on the Illumina HiSeq System. The original pipeline was this. Across the 700 or so repertoires, a later analysis counted roughly 77 million unique TCR beta chains, 9.5 million to 12 million of which were shared by at least two donors. A nearest-neighbor algorithm error-corrected the raw reads and collapsed the reads into unique sequences, merging closely related sequences to remove PCR and sequencing errors. CDR3 sequences were aligned to IMGT reference sequences to assign V, D and J gene segments. Each retained sequence needed at least a six-nucleotide match to both a V gene segment and a J gene segment. A rearrangement was called productive if the CDR3 had no stop codons and remained in frame with V and J, and every other rearrangement was called non-productive. CDR3 was defined according to IMGT convention as the region running from the second conserved V-encoded cysteine to the conserved J-encoded phenylalanine. In an earlier analysis of roughly 610 of the donors, sequences lacking an unambiguous match to a single V gene segment were excluded. In an earlier analysis of roughly 500 of the donors, V segments were called functional above 56.7% productive rearrangements and were called segregating when the between-donor standard deviation exceeded 5%. To diagnose cytomegalovirus status from the catalog of TCR beta chain sequences, a statistical classification framework was built. A later analysis assigned V and J genes by comparing TCR nucleotide sequences with IMGT/GENE-DB human TR gene sequences. The TCRdist pipeline was used in a later analysis to assign CDR3 sequences and most-parsimonious VDJ recombination scenarios. In a later analysis, each TCR beta chain was defined by its CDR3 amino acid sequence together with its V-gene family, and reads lacking a unique V-gene family were excluded. A later analysis removed 592 highly shared, low-generation-probability nucleotide sequences to deal with suspected cross-contamination and a sequencing artifact. For each public chain, a later analysis derived a clonal expansion index from normalized ranks of inferred template counts within each repertoire. In a later analysis, generation probabilities were computed with a VDJ recombination model fitted to out-of-frame rearrangements, and the resulting probabilities were checked against IGoR. Hypergeometric tests were used in a later analysis to score TCR-TCR, TCR-HLA and TCR-CMV co-occurrence, with a repertoire-size bias correction applied to the TCR pairs. False discovery rates were estimated in a later analysis by permuting HLA or CMV assignments 20 times. In a later analysis, co-occurring TCRs were grouped with DBSCAN, and TCRdist sequence similarity was added when clustering was performed within HLA-allele-positive subsets. Co-occurrence clustering excluded repertoires with fewer than 30,000 or more than 120,000 public chains, plus five with anomalous nucleotide sharing. Entries here come from immuneACCESS through TCRdb and include only in-frame sequences with V and J called. Some clones fail to appear in such tables; in the studies checked, an unresolved V gene covers under half of the shortfall, and the cause of the remainder is unknown. V and J calls and clone size are those listed in that table; D and trimming were worked out from the DNA. The sample table records fewer than 200,000 clones; approximately 81% of these occur just once. The ten largest clones add up to about 1.5% of the sample.

Based on the germline V gene, the CDR1 and CDR2 sequences are SGHTA and FQGNSA. V gives up 0 bases and J gives up 5 bases, and the segment between their germline ends measures 16 bases. The CDR3, cysteine through phenylalanine, is 16 amino acids long. Just the 48-base CDR3 DNA is kept, in frame starting at base 1. Sequenced input: PBMCs. Here the chain combines TRBV7-2 and TRBJ1-2, with TRBD1 tentatively as D gene (6 bases match). The receptor was derived from a male donor in good health and CMV-seronegative. The CDR3: CASSLAAQGRAYGYTF. The DNA sequence is as follows: TGTGCCAGCAGCTTAGCAGCTCAGGGGAGGGCGTATGGCTACACCTTC. The reference TRBV7-2 and TRBJ1-2 proteins fill in what lies around the CDR3, so the full variable domain reads GAGVSQSPSNKVTEKGKDVELRCDPISGHTALYWYRQSLGQGLEFLIYFQGNSAPDKSGLPSDRFSAERTGGSVSTLTIQRTQQEDSAVYLCASSLAAQGRAYGYTFGSGTRLTVV.